The 19 T cell receptor beta chains listed next were all sequenced from one sample in a study of cytomegalovirus exposure and HLA in healthy donors. With 60 Vbeta and 13 Jbeta primers, the PCR was carried out. The assay was immunoSEQ multiplex PCR, and TCRdb's table has in-frame clones only and misses some. The sample records a few hundred thousand clones, about 90% being singletons. The sequenced sample consisted of PBMCs. Receptors originate from a girl between 2 and 10 years old in good health and CMV-seronegative.

CDR3 region: CSVTYLTGESSYNEQFF. In DNA, the CDR3 is TGCAGCGTTACTTACCTCACAGGGGAGAGCTCCTACAATGAGCAGTTCTTC. V usage is TRBV29-1 and J usage is TRBJ2-1, with 7 bases that match TRBD1. Trimming took 5 bases from V and 0 from J; bases not matched to a gene: 13. The germline CDR1 and CDR2 sequences are SQVTM and ANQGSEA. CDR3 length: 17 residues.

This chain uses TRBV7-9 with TRBJ2-1; 9 nucleotides line up with TRBD1. V shed 3 bases, J shed 6 bases, and the junction held 12 bases outside the gene matches. The CDR3 has 17 residues. The germline V gene has CDR1 SEHNR and CDR2 FQNEAQ (reference sequence). CDR3 bases: TGTGCCAGCAGCTTCCCGGGACAGGGAAAAGACATCAATGAGCAGTTCTTC. It encodes CASSFPGQGKDINEQFF.

The V gene is TRBV5-1, the J gene TRBJ2-3; 8 bases align to TRBD2. The V gene's germline CDR1 is SGHRS and CDR2 YFSETQ. CDR3 length: 14 residues. V shed 4 bases and J 2 bases; nucleotides not matched to a gene: 3. As DNA, the CDR3 is TGCGCCAGCAGCCCACTAGCGGTCACAGATACGCAGTATTTT. Its protein is CASSPLAVTDTQYF.

V gene TRBV11-2 combines with J gene TRBJ2-7; maybe TRBD2 (6 bases). The CDR3 runs to 12 residues. V dropped 5 bases and J dropped 7 bases, with 12 bases sitting between them. Germline loops: CDR1 SGHAT, CDR2 FQNNGV. The CDR3 sequence: CASSPTSTEQYF. The CDR3 bases are TGTGCCAGCAGCCCCACTAGCACAGAGCAGTACTTC.

The chain has TRBV18 and TRBJ2-7; 12 bases agree with TRBD2. Germline V gene data show CDR1 as KGHSH and CDR2 as LQKENI. Trimming removed 2 bases from V and 6 bases from J; junction bases left unmatched: 8. CDR3 length equals 16 residues. The CDR3 loop is CASSPRTSGEAGEQYF. The CDR3 DNA sequence: TGTGCCAGCTCACCAAGGACTAGCGGGGAAGCGGGCGAGCAGTACTTC. Drawing the rest from reference TRBV18 and TRBJ2-7, the complete variable domain is NAGVMQNPRHLVRRRGQEARLRCSPMKGHSHVYWYRQLPEEGLKFMVYLQKENIIDESGMPKERFSAEFPKEGPSILRIQQVVRGDSAAYFCASSPRTSGEAGEQYFGPGTRLTVT.

On this clone itself: One end of the junction fails to match germline, which may point to a read error. The same CDR3 also results from other DNA sequences found in this sample. The chain links TRBV4-1 to TRBJ1-4; no clear D gene. Germline V gene sequence: CDR1 MGHRA, CDR2 YSYEKL. The CDR3 loop spans 15 amino acids. This CDR3 reads CASSQESRASEKLFF. As DNA, the CDR3 is TGCGCTAGCAGCCAAGAGTCGCGGGCGAGCGAAAAACTGTTTTTT.

This chain connects TRBV5-5 to TRBJ2-7; unclear D gene. Germline-derived CDR1 and CDR2 are SGHKS and YYEKEE (reference sequence). The CDR3 runs 13 residues. Trimming removed 3 bases from V and 3 bases from J, with 10 bases in between. CDR3 sequence (DNA): TGTGCCAGCAGCTACATTCCTAGCTACGAGCAGTACTTC. Amino acid sequence: CASSYIPSYEQYF.

The chain employs TRBV5-1 and TRBJ1-3; D remains unclear. Trimming pared 2 bases from V and 0 bases from J, leaving 12 bases between. This CDR3 is 16 amino acids long. The germline CDR1 and CDR2 sequences are SGHRS and YFSETQ. The CDR3 DNA reads as TGCGCCAGCAGCTTAGACGGGGATTTCTCTGGAAACACCATATATTTT. Protein: CASSLDGDFSGNTIYF.

The rearrangement links TRBV5-1 to TRBJ2-5, with TRBD2 matching 9 bases. With the DNA end fitting TRBJ2-7 better, the J assignment may be wrong. The CDR3 is 16 amino acids. The germline V gene has CDR1 SGHRS and CDR2 YFSETQ. CDR3 in amino acids: CASSLGSGGLSYEQYF. The CDR3 nucleotides read TGCGCCAGCAGCTTGGGGAGCGGGGGGCTCTCCTACGAGCAGTACTTC.

The chain carries TRBV18 and TRBJ2-5, with TRBD2 matching 9 bases. The CDR3 totals 16 residues. The junction had 7 bases not matched to a gene; V was cut back by 3 bases and J by 2 bases. Germline lookup yields CDR1 KGHSH and CDR2 LQKENI. This CDR3 reads CASSPRLAERQETQYF. The CDR3, as DNA: TGTGCCAGCTCACCTAGACTAGCGGAAAGACAAGAGACCCAGTACTTC.

The rearrangement joins TRBV5-1 to TRBJ1-4, with TRBD1 identical over 9 bases. This CDR3 is 16 amino acids long. V lost 4 bases and J lost 0; bases outside the gene matches: 4. Looked up from germline, CDR1 is SGHRS and CDR2 is YFSETQ. CDR3 sequence reads: CASSLGQGATNEKLFF. CDR3 sequence (DNA): TGCGCCAGCAGCCTGGGACAGGGTGCAACTAATGAAAAACTGTTTTTT.

This clone was detected only once. The gene calls are TRBV7-8 and TRBJ1-2; D gene uncertain. V was shortened by 5 bases and J by 4 bases, with 20 bases between the two germline ends. The CDR3 runs 16 residues. Germline lookup yields CDR1 SGHVS and CDR2 FQNEAQ. CDR3 sequence: CASSPGASPLGYGYTF. The DNA for the CDR3 is TGTGCCAGCAGCCCCGGTGCGTCCCCCCTCGGCTATGGCTACACCTTC.

For the CDR3, the DNA is TGCGCCAGCAGCCAAGACTTACGGTACGAGCAGTACTTC. Residues: CASSQDLRYEQYF. The chain recombines TRBV4-1 with TRBJ2-7, with unresolved D. V was clipped by 0 bases and J by 4 bases, with 7 bases between them. In germline, CDR1 is MGHRA, CDR2 YSYEKL. The CDR3 is 13 residues long.

This clone was picked up one time. The chain links TRBV6-5 to TRBJ1-2; 10 bases match TRBD1. Losses at the gene ends were 2 bases for V and 6 bases for J; bases not matched to a gene: 3. Germline CDR1 MNHEY, CDR2 SVGAGI. CDR3 length: 14 amino acids. This chain's CDR3 is CASSYMTGGHGYTF. The CDR3 region has the DNA TGTGCCAGCAGTTACATGACAGGGGGCCATGGCTACACCTTC.

The table lists this clone with a count of one. The CDR3 DNA reads as TGTGCCAGCAGCTTCGGGACAGGGTCGGATCAGCCCCAGCATTTT. Residues: CASSFGTGSDQPQHF. The chain carries TRBV5-6 and TRBJ1-5; 9 positions agree with TRBD1. With 2 bases clipped from V and 5 bases from J, the junction kept 5 bases outside the gene matches. The CDR3 contains 15 residues. Germline CDR1 SGHDT, CDR2 YYEEEE.

This chain joins TRBV6-1 and TRBJ2-5; perhaps TRBD1 as D (6 bases). The CDR3 consists of 14 residues. Germline CDR1 reads MNHNS; CDR2 reads SASEGT. V gave up 6 bases and J gave up 2 bases, with 13 bases separating them. The CDR3: CASRDRTSQETQYF. In nucleotides, the CDR3 is TGTGCCAGCAGGGACAGAACATCTCAAGAGACCCAGTACTTC.

The chain carries TRBV19 and TRBJ2-1; 8 bases are a match to TRBD1. Germline V gene lookup returns CDR1 LNHDA and CDR2 SQIVND (reference sequence). The CDR3 extends over 15 amino acids. V gave up 5 bases and J gave up 5 bases; unmatched junction bases: 8. The CDR3 loop reads CASSPTGGIHNEQFF. CDR3 DNA sequence: TGTGCCAGTAGTCCTACAGGGGGTATACACAATGAGCAGTTCTTC.

CDR3 region: CASKEDRAYNEQFF. CDR3 nucleotide sequence: TGCGCCAGCAAGGAGGACAGGGCCTACAATGAGCAGTTCTTC. The chain carries TRBV5-1 and TRBJ2-1; 8 positions match TRBD1. Germline lookup yields CDR1 SGHRS and CDR2 YFSETQ. V shed 6 bases, J shed 2 bases, and the junction held 4 bases outside the gene matches. The CDR3 runs to 14 residues.

The gene calls are TRBV28 and TRBJ1-2; D might be TRBD1 (5 bases). CDR1 MDHEN and CDR2 SYDVKM come from the germline V gene. Deletions cut 8 bases from V and 3 bases from J, with 13 bases between. The length of the CDR3 is 13 residues. CDR3 nucleotides: TGTGCCAGCTCAACCCAGGGTGACTATGGCTACACCTTC. Amino acids: CASSTQGDYGYTF.